The rows below give T cell receptor beta chains drawn from one sample of a study of technical replicates of blood from a handful of donors. The protocol was immunoSEQ multiplex PCR, while the TCRdb copy is restricted to in-frame clones and leaves out a portion. This sample has around 90,000 clones; 85% to 95% occur once, and the top ten carry 0.39%. The specimen was T cells isolated from PBMCs. The receptors come from a human donor in good health. The CDR3 runs from the conserved cysteine through the conserved F or W. D genes are given only for firm matches. A row's size may be missing; if present it is once, few, many or a size class.

abundance	d_gene	v_gene	j_gene	CDR3aa	CDR3nt
.	TRBD1	TRBV6-5	TRBJ1-2	CATLQGYFGYTF	TGTGCCACATTACAGGGGTACTTCGGCTACACCTTC
.	.	TRBV30	TRBJ1-5	CAWSGQGNQPQHF	TGTGCCTGGAGTGGGCAGGGTAATCAGCCCCAGCATTTT
.	TRBD2	TRBV7-9	TRBJ2-5	CASSPYSGTSGSGIETQYF	TGTGCCAGCAGTCCCTATTCCGGGACTAGCGGGAGCGGGATAGAGACCCAGTACTTC
.	TRBD1	TRBV28	TRBJ2-7	CASSLTGGGHEQYF	TGTGCCAGCAGTTTAACAGGGGGCGGCCACGAGCAGTACTTC
.	.	TRBV29-1	TRBJ2-5	CSGQGETQYF	TGCAGCGGTCAGGGAGAGACCCAGTACTTC
.	TRBD2	TRBV6-6	TRBJ2-1	CASRPGTRVGEQFF	TGTGCCAGCAGGCCCGGGACTAGAGTAGGTGAGCAGTTCTTC
.	TRBD2	TRBV10-1	TRBJ2-2	CASSLAGDTGELFF	TGCGCCAGCAGTTTAGCGGGAGACACCGGGGAGCTGTTTTTT
.	.	TRBV4-3	TRBJ2-1	CASSPSARGEQFF	TGCGCCAGCAGCCCTTCTGCGAGAGGTGAGCAGTTCTTC
.	.	TRBV7-9	TRBJ2-1	CASSSGPGYYNEQFF	TGTGCCAGCAGTTCCGGCCCAGGGTACTACAATGAGCAGTTCTTC
.	TRBD1	TRBV6-5	TRBJ2-2	CASAGTGVITGELFF	TGTGCCAGCGCCGGGACAGGGGTAATAACCGGGGAGCTGTTTTTT
.	TRBD2	TRBV28	TRBJ2-7	CASSFVGTSFSYEQYF	TGTGCCAGCAGTTTCGTCGGGACTAGCTTCTCCTACGAGCAGTACTTC
few	.	TRBV29-1	TRBJ1-1	CSVVSDSGAFF	TGCAGCGTCGTTTCTGACTCGGGAGCTTTCTTT
.	.	TRBV27	TRBJ2-2	CASSLMPWQGTGELFF	TGTGCCAGCAGTTTAATGCCTTGGCAGGGGACCGGGGAGCTGTTTTTT
.	TRBD1	TRBV9	TRBJ1-2	CASSGLTGASPQNYGYTF	TGTGCCAGCAGCGGGCTAACAGGGGCCTCCCCGCAAAACTATGGCTACACCTTC
.	.	TRBV30	TRBJ2-1	CAWSTPPESYNEQFF	TGTGCCTGGAGTACTCCCCCGGAGTCCTACAATGAGCAGTTCTTC
once	.	TRBV2	TRBJ2-7	CATISPGHPPYEQYF	TGTGCCACCATAAGTCCGGGACATCCACCCTACGAGCAGTACTTC
.	TRBD1	TRBV7-9	TRBJ1-1	CASSLDGRGPNTEAFF	TGTGCCAGCAGCTTAGACGGCAGGGGGCCGAACACTGAAGCTTTCTTT
.	.	TRBV5-1	TRBJ2-5	CASSLQETQYF	TGCGCCAGCAGCCTCCAAGAGACCCAGTACTTC
.	.	TRBV6-5	TRBJ1-1	CASRSQGFEAFF	TGTGCCAGCAGGTCACAGGGTTTTGAAGCTTTCTTT
.	TRBD2	TRBV11-2	TRBJ2-3	CASSLLGGLATDTQYF	TGTGCCAGCAGCTTACTCGGTGGACTAGCCACAGATACGCAGTATTTT
.	.	TRBV29-1	TRBJ1-2	CSVEDLRAGYTF	TGCAGCGTTGAGGACCTCAGGGCTGGCTACACCTTC
.	TRBD1	TRBV18	TRBJ2-3	CASSPLPGQGTDTQYF	TGTGCCAGCTCACCCCTTCCCGGACAGGGAACAGATACGCAGTATTTT
.	.	TRBV27	TRBJ2-1	CASSPRTNEQFF	TGTGCCAGCAGTCCGCGAACGAATGAGCAGTTCTTC
.	TRBD1	TRBV19	TRBJ1-2	CASSIGDRSYGYTF	TGTGCCAGTAGTATAGGGGACAGGTCCTATGGCTACACCTTC
.	TRBD2	TRBV5-4	TRBJ2-1	CASSLVGTISNEQFF	TGTGCCAGCAGCTTGGTAGGGACTATATCAAATGAGCAGTTCTTC
.	TRBD2	TRBV30	TRBJ2-1	CAWAGPRDYLYNEQFF	TGTGCCTGGGCGGGCCCCCGGGACTACCTGTACAATGAGCAGTTCTTC
.	.	TRBV9	TRBJ2-6	CASRGVSGANVLTF	TGTGCCAGCAGAGGAGTCTCTGGGGCCAACGTCCTGACTTTC
.	TRBD1	TRBV5-4	TRBJ1-1	CASSWDRGGTEAFF	TGTGCCAGCAGCTGGGACAGGGGGGGGACTGAAGCTTTCTTT
.	.	TRBV6-1	TRBJ1-2	CASSEYGTYGYGYTF	TGTGCCAGCAGTGAATACGGGACATATGGCTATGGCTACACCTTC
.	TRBD1	TRBV7-3	TRBJ2-7	CASSLGQGVLYEQYF	TGTGCCAGCAGCTTGGGACAGGGGGTGCTCTACGAGCAGTACTTC
.	TRBD1	TRBV6-1	TRBJ2-5	CASSWTGLQETQYF	TGTGCCAGCAGCTGGACAGGGCTACAAGAGACCCAGTACTTC
.	TRBD2	TRBV5-4	TRBJ2-1	CASSSGGAAYNEQFF	TGTGCCAGCAGCTCGGGGGGAGCGGCCTACAATGAGCAGTTCTTC
.	.	TRBV28	TRBJ1-3	CAIGGGSIVSGNTIYF	TGTGCCATAGGGGGTGGATCCATAGTCTCTGGAAACACCATATATTTT
.	TRBD2	TRBV19	TRBJ2-6	CASTTLAGEISGANVLTF	TGTGCCAGTACAACACTAGCGGGGGAAATCTCTGGGGCCAACGTCCTGACTTTC
.	TRBD2	TRBV28	TRBJ2-7	CASSPSGSTYEQYF	TGTGCCAGCAGTCCGAGCGGGAGCACCTACGAGCAGTACTTC
.	TRBD2	TRBV4-3	TRBJ2-5	CASSQAGGQIIETQYF	TGCGCCAGCAGCCAAGCGGGAGGGCAAATAATAGAGACCCAGTACTTC
.	TRBD1	TRBV7-8	TRBJ1-2	CASSSLRRDRDGYTF	TGTGCCAGCAGCTCACTTAGGCGGGACAGGGATGGCTACACCTTC
.	TRBD1	TRBV10-3	TRBJ2-7	CAISEPGQVSSYEQYF	TGTGCCATCAGTGAACCGGGACAGGTAAGCTCCTACGAGCAGTACTTC
.	TRBD1	TRBV7-9	TRBJ2-5	CASSDRDREETQYF	TGTGCCAGCAGCGACCGGGACAGGGAGGAGACCCAGTACTTC
once	.	TRBV9	TRBJ2-6	CASSVVAVGANVLTF	TGTGCCAGCAGCGTAGTAGCGGTTGGGGCCAACGTCCTGACTTTC
.	.	TRBV7-2	TRBJ1-1	CASSLGWENVNTEAFF	TGTGCCAGCAGCTTAGGGTGGGAGAATGTGAACACTGAAGCTTTCTTT
once	TRBD2	TRBV7-9	TRBJ2-1	CASSIASGTYNEQFF	TGTGCCAGCAGCATAGCTAGCGGGACCTACAATGAGCAGTTCTTC
.	.	TRBV6-9	TRBJ2-5	CASRLIQDQAYQETQYF	TGTGCCAGCAGGCTAATACAGGACCAAGCGTACCAAGAGACCCAGTACTTC
.	.	TRBV7-9	TRBJ2-3	CASSWRPSTDTQYF	TGTGCCAGCAGCTGGAGGCCAAGCACAGATACGCAGTATTTT
.	TRBD2	TRBV27	TRBJ2-7	CASSIGEGGRQQYF	TGTGCCAGCAGTATTGGGGAGGGAGGTCGCCAGCAGTACTTC
.	TRBD2	TRBV5-4	TRBJ2-3	CASSKPGTSGYTDTQYF	TGTGCCAGCAGCAAACCCGGGACTAGCGGCTACACAGATACGCAGTATTTT
.	TRBD1	TRBV6-5	TRBJ2-1	CASSRPGQGAVKQFF	TGTGCCAGCAGTCGACCGGGACAGGGGGCGGTCAAGCAGTTCTTC